This T cell receptor beta chain derives from a study of T cell responses to AZD1222 COVID-19 vaccine. Study outcomes and limitations: The study found vaccine-associated CD4 TCRs spanning spike, dominant at 160-218 and 743-854. Two doses of AZD1222 preceded a rise in Spike-specific TCR breadth and depth.

Comments on this clone: Antigen: not known.

This table comes from immunoSEQ multiplex PCR, and its TCRdb copy is limited to in-frame clones, with some not included. The sample carries some 120,000 clones, over 90% recorded once. This clonotype originated in an adult in good health. The specimen comprised peripheral blood, sampled on day 0 of AZD1222 vaccination.

CDR3 region: CASRRQGGLNSPLHF. The DNA of the CDR3 is TGTGCCAGTAGACGCCAAGGGGGTTTGAATTCACCCCTCCACTTT. The genes are TRBV19 and TRBJ1-6, with D perhaps matching TRBD1 (6 bases). Germline V gives CDR1 LNHDA, CDR2 SQIVND (reference sequence). The CDR3 loop spans 15 amino acids. V was cut by 6 bases and J by 7 bases, with 16 bases left in between.